The next 19 T cell receptor beta chains were all read from a single sample in a study of regulatory T cells in long-lasting Graves disease. Regarding time point: newly diagnosed GD, antithyroid drugs for less than 3 months. PBMCs were the source of the RNA used for TCR sequencing. CDR3-region Arm-PCR and iRepertoire HTBI primers produced the TCR beta libraries. TCRdb re-called the multiplex PCR reads through MiXCR, storing one row per CDR3 protein. Seen here are 350,000 to 500,000 distinct CDR3 sequences, around 13% observed once, and the top ten hold around a sixth. This sample also appeared in a second study, on T cells in Graves' hyperthyroidism and ophthalmopathy.

The sample here was peripheral blood mononuclear cells (PBMCs), taken at new diagnosis, from a patient treated with antithyroid drugs. These receptors were collected from a woman in her forties or fifties with Graves disease.

This sequence joins TRBV6-5 and TRBJ2-3; possible D gene TRBD2, 7 bases. Trimming cost V 0 bases and J 0 bases, with 22 bases left between them. Germline values: CDR1 MNHEY, CDR2 SVGAGI. CDR3 length: 20 amino acids. In DNA, the CDR3 is TGTGCCAGCAGTTACTCTTCGTCTGGGGAGGGGGGCCTAAGCACAGATACGCAGTATTTT. Amino acid sequence: CASSYSSSGEGGLSTDTQYF.

The chain has TRBV9 and TRBJ2-2; the match to TRBD2 covers 7 bases. Germline V CDR1 and CDR2: SGDLS, YYNGEE. V was pared by 4 bases and J by 4 bases, with 16 bases of the junction left unmatched. The CDR3 runs 18 residues. Here the CDR3 DNA reads TGTGCCAGCAGCCCCCAAGTCATGGGGACTATCGTCACCGGGGAGCTGTTTTTT. Amino acid sequence: CASSPQVMGTIVTGELFF.

There are many counts of this clonotype. V is TRBV20-1 and J is TRBJ1-5, with TRBD1 matching 7 bases. J gave up 4 bases and V 3 bases, and 6 bases lay outside the gene matches. CDR1 is DFQATT and CDR2 is SNEGSKA in the germline V gene (reference sequence). The CDR3 contains 14 residues. The CDR3 loop reads CSASTGAQNQPQHF. The CDR3 nucleotides are TGCAGTGCTAGCACAGGGGCTCAAAATCAGCCCCAGCATTTT.

This clonotype was seen repeatedly, ten times or more. V and J are TRBV5-1 and TRBJ2-1, with 12 bases identical to TRBD1. The CDR3 runs 18 residues. After removal of 0 bases from V and 4 bases from J, the junction contained 8 bases not matched to a gene. Germline V gene data show CDR1 as SGHRS and CDR2 as YFSETQ. The CDR3 nucleotides are TGCGCCAGCAGCTTGGATGGGACAGGGGGCCTAGGGTACAATGAGCAGTTCTTC. Translated: CASSLDGTGGLGYNEQFF. The complete variable domain, with remaining parts taken from reference TRBV5-1 and TRBJ2-1, reads KAGVTQTPRYLIKTRGQQVTLSCSPISGHRSVSWYQQTPGQGLQFLFEYFSETQRNKGNFPGRFSGRQFSNSRSEMNVSTLELGDSALYLCASSLDGTGGLGYNEQFFGPGTRLTVL.

In its sample, this clonotype was seen many times. The gene calls are TRBV20-1 and TRBJ2-2, with TRBD2 matching over 10 bases. J was trimmed by 3 bases and V by 1 base; bases with no gene match: 5. The CDR3 extends over 16 amino acids. Germline assignment: CDR1 DFQATT and CDR2 SNEGSKA (reference sequence). In DNA form, the CDR3 reads TGCAGTGCTAGAGGGCTAGCGGGAGCCCACACCGGGGAGCTGTTTTTT. Protein sequence: CSARGLAGAHTGELFF.

This clonotype was seen more than once but under ten times. The chain couples TRBV7-2 to TRBJ1-5, with D unclear. CDR3 size: 14 residues. In germline, CDR1 is SGHTA, CDR2 FQGNSA. V was pared by 1 base and J by 2 bases, with 6 bases between. CDR3 amino acids: CASSLEFGNQPQHF. The DNA for the CDR3 is TGTGCCAGCAGCTTAGAATTTGGCAATCAGCCCCAGCATTTT.

The table lists this clonotype with many counts. V and J are TRBV11-2 and TRBJ2-1; D is perhaps TRBD1 or TRBD2 (6 bases each). Germline V gene lookup returns CDR1 SGHAT and CDR2 FQNNGV. There are 17 residues in the CDR3. Trimming pared 2 bases from V and 6 bases from J, leaving 20 bases between. The CDR3 DNA reads TGTGCCAGCAGCTTACGGGGGCCCCGTCTTATTTCCAATGAGCAGTTCTTC. Its protein product is CASSLRGPRLISNEQFF.

V gene TRBV20-1 combines with J gene TRBJ2-2; 7 nucleotides agree with TRBD2. Germline assignment: CDR1 DFQATT and CDR2 SNEGSKA (reference sequence). Trimming cost V 2 bases and J 0 bases; bases outside gene matches: 6. The length of the CDR3 is 16 residues. CDR3 protein: CSARKGGSANTGELFF. The CDR3 coding sequence is TGCAGTGCTAGAAAGGGCGGGAGCGCGAACACCGGGGAGCTGTTTTTT.

This clonotype was picked up many times. The chain recombines TRBV7-2 with TRBJ2-1; no clear D. V shed 2 bases and J shed 8 bases, with 7 bases lying between them. CDR1 and CDR2 from the germline V gene are SGHTA and FQGNSA. The CDR3 runs to 12 residues. CDR3 coding DNA: TGTGCCAGCAGCTTAAGTGGGGATGAGCAGTTCTTC. This translates into CASSLSGDEQFF.

The sample holds many counts of this clonotype. The chain uses TRBV12-3 or TRBV12-4 and TRBJ1-6; D possibly corresponds to TRBD1 (5 bases). The CDR3 is 16 residues long. V lost 3 bases and J lost 0, with 9 bases in between. The CDR3 coding sequence is TGTGCCAGCAGTTTTGGGGGAACCTCCTATAATTCACCCCTCCACTTT. Translating it yields CASSFGGTSYNSPLHF.

In its sample, this clonotype was seen many times. This chain joins TRBV7-8 and TRBJ2-2; 11 positions agree with TRBD2. The CDR3 is 19 amino acids. Germline V lookup: CDR1 SGHVS, CDR2 FQNEAQ. The V and J ends lost 0 bases and 9 bases, in that order; junction bases with no gene match: 15. CDR3 coding DNA: TGTGCCAGCAGCTTAGCCTACCTTACTAGCGGGAGCGGTACGCGGGAGCTGTTTTTT. This encodes CASSLAYLTSGSGTRELFF.

This clonotype has ten or more counts. CDR3 sequence reads: CASSWGQGRRETQYF. CDR3 nucleotide sequence: TGTGCCAGCAGCTGGGGACAGGGTAGGAGGGAGACCCAGTACTTC. This chain connects TRBV28 to TRBJ2-5; TRBD1 agrees at 9 bases. Germline V gene lookup returns CDR1 MDHEN and CDR2 SYDVKM. J gave up 5 bases and V 6 bases, and 10 bases lay outside the gene matches. This CDR3 has 15 residues.

This clonotype came up many times. CDR3 DNA: TGTGCCAGCAGCTTAGTGGGGGGTCAGAACACTGAAGCTTTCTTT. Protein: CASSLVGGQNTEAFF. J is TRBJ1-1 and V is TRBV7-2; a possible D gene is TRBD1 (5 bases). V dropped 1 base and J dropped 1 base, with 10 bases sitting between them. Germline assignment: CDR1 SGHTA and CDR2 FQGNSA. The CDR3 sequence is 15 residues long.

Points on this clonotype: A clone one base away is much larger, so this may be a read error. The chain carries TRBV10-3 and TRBJ2-1; D gene uncertain. V lost 10 bases to trimming and J lost 10 bases, with 14 bases between them. Germline loops: CDR1 ENHRY, CDR2 SYGVKD. CDR3 size: 11 residues. The CDR3 DNA follows: TGTGCCACCCGGCGTCGGTACGAGCAGTTCTTC. The encoded protein is CATRRRYEQFF.

About this clonotype itself: The junction departs from the called germline gene at one end, perhaps through a read error. The gene calls are TRBV27 and TRBJ2-7; D may be TRBD2 (6 bases). The CDR3 sequence is 14 residues long. CDR1 and CDR2 from the germline V gene are MNHEY and SMNVEV (reference sequence). Here the CDR3 DNA reads TGTGTCAGCAGTTTATACACGGAGGGATACGAGCAGTACTTC. Translation gives CVSSLYTEGYEQYF.

This clonotype was counted only a few times. This chain links TRBV5-1 with TRBJ2-2; possibly TRBD1 or TRBD2 for D (5 bases each). The V end was cut by 0 bases, the J end by 4 bases, with 16 bases between. Germline CDR1 and CDR2: SGHRS and YFSETQ. This CDR3 comprises 17 residues. Here the CDR3 reads CASSLEPGTRSTGELFF. The CDR3 DNA is TGCGCCAGCAGCTTGGAGCCAGGGACGAGGAGCACCGGGGAGCTGTTTTTT.

DNA of the CDR3: TGTGCCAGCAGTTACACCGGGACAGGGGAGGACTATGGCTACACCTTC. Translated: CASSYTGTGEDYGYTF. The chain recombines TRBV6-5 with TRBJ1-2, with 10 bases matching TRBD1. V shed 2 bases, J shed 3 bases, and the junction held 6 bases outside the gene matches. Germline values: CDR1 MNHEY, CDR2 SVGAGI. The CDR3 is 16 amino acids.

This clonotype was seen repeatedly, ten times or more. V gene TRBV7-2 combines with J gene TRBJ2-3; a possible D gene is TRBD1 (5 bases). Germline V gives CDR1 SGHTA, CDR2 FQGNSA. V lost 5 bases and J lost 5, with 23 bases in between. The CDR3 is 17 residues long. Here the CDR3 DNA reads TGTGCCAGCAGCCGAGCCTGGGCAGGGTCAGCACAAGATACGCAGTATTTT. This translates into CASSRAWAGSAQDTQYF.

The table lists this clonotype with many counts. This chain uses TRBV11-2 with TRBJ2-1; TRBD2 matches 13 bases. V lost 3 bases and J lost 5; bases outside the gene matches: 4. Germline-derived CDR1 and CDR2 are SGHAT and FQNNGV. This CDR3 contains 16 residues. DNA for the CDR3: TGTGCCAGCAGCTTCCGGACTAGCGGGAGTCACAATGAGCAGTTCTTC. Protein product: CASSFRTSGSHNEQFF.